The T cell receptor (beta chain) under discussion was sequenced for a study of blood T cell repertoires in COVID-19. On the study more broadly: Donors in the United States, Italy and Spain gave samples during acute or convalescent COVID-19. Sample material is recorded as cDNA or gDNA derived from T cells, B-cell-depleted T cells, or PBMCs.

The V end lost 3 bases, the J end lost 6 bases, and 9 bases lay between the germline ends. This CDR3 is 13 amino acids long. Per the germline V gene, CDR1 is LNHDA and CDR2 is SQIVND (reference sequence). Methods used by the authors: Using reference gene primer amplification, nucleated cell counts were estimated. Measured with immunoSEQ multiplex PCR; TCRdb has only the in-frame clones, and not every one. That table furnishes V, J and clone size, whereas the DNA furnished D and trimming. Of about 120,000 clones listed, about nine tenths are singletons. This chain links TRBV19 with TRBJ1-5, with D possibly matching TRBD1 (5 bases). Sequences were obtained from peripheral blood. The sequence was collected from a human donor with active COVID-19. The donor label of this sample is uncertain. CDR3 region: CASSMQGFQPQHF. Written as DNA, the CDR3 is TGTGCCAGTAGTATGCAGGGTTTTCAGCCCCAGCATTTT.